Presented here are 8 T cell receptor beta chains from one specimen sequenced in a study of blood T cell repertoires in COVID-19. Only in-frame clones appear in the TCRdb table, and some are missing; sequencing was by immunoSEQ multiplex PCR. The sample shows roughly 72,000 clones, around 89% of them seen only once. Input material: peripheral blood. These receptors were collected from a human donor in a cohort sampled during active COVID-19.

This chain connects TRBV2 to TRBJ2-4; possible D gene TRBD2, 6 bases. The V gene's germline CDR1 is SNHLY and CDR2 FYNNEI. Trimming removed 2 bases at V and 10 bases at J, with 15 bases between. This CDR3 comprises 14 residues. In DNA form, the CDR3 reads TGTGCCAGCAGTGAATCATGGGACTTTTGGATTCAGTACTTC. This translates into CASSESWDFWIQYF.

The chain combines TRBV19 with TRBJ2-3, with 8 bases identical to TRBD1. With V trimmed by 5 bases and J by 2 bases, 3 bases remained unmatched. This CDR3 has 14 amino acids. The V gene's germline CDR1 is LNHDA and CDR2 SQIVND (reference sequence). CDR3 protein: CASSPGGFTDTQYF. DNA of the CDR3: TGTGCCAGTAGTCCAGGGGGCTTCACAGATACGCAGTATTTT.

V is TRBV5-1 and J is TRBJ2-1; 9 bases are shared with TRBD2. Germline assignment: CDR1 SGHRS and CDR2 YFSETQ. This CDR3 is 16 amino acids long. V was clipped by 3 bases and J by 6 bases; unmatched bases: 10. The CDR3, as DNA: TGCGCCAGCAGCTCGGGGGGGACTAGCCCTCCCAATGAGCAGTTCTTC. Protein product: CASSSGGTSPPNEQFF.

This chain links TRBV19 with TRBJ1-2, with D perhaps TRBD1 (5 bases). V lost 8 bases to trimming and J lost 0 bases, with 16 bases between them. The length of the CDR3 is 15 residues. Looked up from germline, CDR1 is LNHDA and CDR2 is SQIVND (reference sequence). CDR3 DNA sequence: TGTGCCAGTCAGGGAATTGATGGCGCTAACTATGGCTACACCTTC. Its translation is CASQGIDGANYGYTF. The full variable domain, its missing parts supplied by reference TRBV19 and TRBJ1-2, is DGGITQSPKYLFRKEGQNVTLSCEQNLNHDAMYWYRQDPGQGLRLIYYSQIVNDFQKGDIAEGYSVSREKKESFPLTVTSAQKNPTAFYLCASQGIDGANYGYTFGSGTRLTVV.

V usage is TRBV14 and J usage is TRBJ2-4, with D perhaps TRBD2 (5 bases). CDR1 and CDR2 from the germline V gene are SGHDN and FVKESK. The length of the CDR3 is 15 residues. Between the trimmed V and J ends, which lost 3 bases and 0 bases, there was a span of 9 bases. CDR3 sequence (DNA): TGTGCCAGCAGCCAGAGCGGAGCAGCCAAAAACATTCAGTACTTC. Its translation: CASSQSGAAKNIQYF.

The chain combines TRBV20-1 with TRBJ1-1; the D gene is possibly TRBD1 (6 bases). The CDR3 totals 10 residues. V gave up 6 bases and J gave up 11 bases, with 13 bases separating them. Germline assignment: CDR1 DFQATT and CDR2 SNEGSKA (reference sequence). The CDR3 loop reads CSARTERAFF. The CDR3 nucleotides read TGCAGTGCCCGGACAGAACGGGCTTTCTTT.

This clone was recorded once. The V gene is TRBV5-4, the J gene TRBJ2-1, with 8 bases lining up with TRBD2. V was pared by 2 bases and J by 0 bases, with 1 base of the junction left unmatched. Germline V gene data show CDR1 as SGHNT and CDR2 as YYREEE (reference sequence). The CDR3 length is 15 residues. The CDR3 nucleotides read TGTGCCAGCAGCTTAGCGGGGGCCTCCTACAATGAGCAGTTCTTC. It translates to CASSLAGASYNEQFF.

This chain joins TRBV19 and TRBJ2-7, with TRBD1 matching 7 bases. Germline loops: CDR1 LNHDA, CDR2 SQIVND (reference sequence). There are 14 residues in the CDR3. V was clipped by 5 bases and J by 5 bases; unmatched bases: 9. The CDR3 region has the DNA TGTGCCAGTAGTTTTCCCGACAGGGAGAACGAGCAGTACTTC. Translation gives CASSFPDRENEQYF.